These T cell receptor beta chains were read from a single sample in a study of T cell repertoires in cytomegalovirus infection. TCRdb re-called the reads with MiXCR, one entry per CDR3 protein. This sample has about 240,000 distinct CDR3 sequences, with approximately 13% found just once. The specimen sequenced was PBMCs. The receptor source for this set is a human donor in good health (CMV status not recorded). Some clones in this sample may be carry-over from other donors' samples. The CDR3 runs from the conserved cysteine through the conserved F or W. The order of the fields is V gene, CDR3 protein.

V gene: TRBV7-2; CDR3 protein: CASSLVQEREQYF
V gene: TRBV12-3/TRBV12-4; CDR3 protein: CASSLLLAGVENEQYF
V gene: TRBV6-1; CDR3 protein: CASADTLPAQYF
V gene: TRBV5-4; CDR3 protein: CASSFTGVKETQYF
V gene: TRBV29-1; CDR3 protein: CSAEAGWSTDTQYF
V gene: TRBV30; CDR3 protein: CAWTDQGGYEQYF
V gene: TRBV7-2; CDR3 protein: CASRPGLAGGNEQFF
V gene: TRBV7-9; CDR3 protein: CASSLDPAAFF
V gene: TRBV20-1; CDR3 protein: CSARGQGSGPNTGELFF
V gene: TRBV7-2; CDR3 protein: CASSPGPRSYEQYF
V gene: TRBV5-1; CDR3 protein: CASSLGSGSWDEQYF